This is a list of T cell receptor beta chains from one sample in a study of blood T cell repertoires in COVID-19. Libraries were prepared by immunoSEQ multiplex PCR; TCRdb keeps only in-frame clonotypes and omits some of them. The repertoire holds about 28,000 clones, 88% seen once, with approximately 5.9% in the top ten. The specimen sequenced was peripheral blood. The source is a human donor in a cohort sampled during active COVID-19. CDR3s include the opening cysteine and the closing phenylalanine or tryptophan. The D gene is left open where the match is weak. Clone size appears in some rows only: once, few, many, or a class for an expanded clone.

clone_size d_call j_call v_call cdr3_nt cdr3_aa
. TRBD1 TRBJ2-1 TRBV6-5 TGTGCCAGCAGTTGGACAGGAGAGCAGTTCTTC CASSWTGEQFF
. TRBD2 TRBJ2-7 TRBV29-1 TGCAGCGTTGGTTCAGGGAGGGACGAGCAGTACTTC CSVGSGRDEQYF
. . TRBJ2-7 TRBV18 TGTGCCAGCTCACCCGGGGGATCCTACGAGCAGTACTTC CASSPGGSYEQYF
. . TRBJ2-4 TRBV24-1 TGTGCCACCAGTGAGGGCGTTAAGGACATTCAGTACTTC CATSEGVKDIQYF
few TRBD1 TRBJ1-5 TRBV5-1 TGCGCCAGCAGCCCCTGGACAGGGGTGAGTCAGCCCCAGCATTTT CASSPWTGVSQPQHF
. . TRBJ2-1 TRBV9 TGTGCCAGCAGCGTAGAGGCAGGCTCTTCCTACAATGAGCAGTTCTTC CASSVEAGSSYNEQFF
. TRBD1 TRBJ2-7 TRBV6-2/TRBV6-3 TGTGCCAGCAGTGGCCGGGACAGGGGGCACGAGCAGTACTTC CASSGRDRGHEQYF
few . TRBJ2-3 TRBV28 TGTGCCAGCAGCCTCCAGGGTGTTCCAGATACGCAGTATTTT CASSLQGVPDTQYF
. . TRBJ1-3 TRBV13 TGTGCCAGCAGCTTAGGGCGGGAAAACACCATATATTTT CASSLGRENTIYF
. TRBD2 TRBJ2-3 TRBV19 TGTGCCAGTAGTCCAGGGAGGAGCGGGGGGGCCGGGCCAGATACGCAGTATTTT CASSPGRSGGAGPDTQYF
. TRBD1 TRBJ2-2 TRBV10-2 TGCGCCACCCGACAGGGTAGTGGAGCCGGGGAGCTGTTTTTT CATRQGSGAGELFF
. . TRBJ1-3 TRBV6-5 TGTGCCAGCAGTTACGAATCGACAGCTCGCACCATATATTTT CASSYESTARTIYF
. . TRBJ1-2 TRBV29-1 TGCAGCGTTGAGGTAGTAGAGAACTATGGCTACACCTTC CSVEVVENYGYTF
. TRBD1 TRBJ1-5 TRBV19 TGTGCCACCTCGGGACAGGGAAATCAGCCCCAGCATTTT CATSGQGNQPQHF
. . TRBJ1-2 TRBV29-1 TGCAGCGTTGTTGATGTTCTAGCTAACTATGGCTACACCTTC CSVVDVLANYGYTF
. TRBD1 TRBJ1-1 TRBV5-1 TGCGCCAGCAGCTCGTCCAGGGGGCGGGACACTGAAGCTTTCTTT CASSSSRGRDTEAFF
. TRBD1 TRBJ1-1 TRBV7-2 TGTGCCAGCAGCTTGAGACAGGGTTTGTTGGGGAACACTGAAGCTTTCTTT CASSLRQGLLGNTEAFF
. . TRBJ2-7 TRBV20-1 TGCAGTGCTAGAGACAACGAGCAGTACTTC CSARDNEQYF
. . TRBJ2-2 TRBV19 TGTGCCAGTAGTGGTGGGGGCCTGTGGACCGGGGAGCTGTTTTTT CASSGGGLWTGELFF
. . TRBJ1-2 TRBV9 TGTGCCAGCAGCGGTGGGCGGGGAGCAGGTTACGATGGCTACACCTTC CASSGGRGAGYDGYTF
once . TRBJ2-1 TRBV12-3/TRBV12-4 TGTGCCAGCAGGCCGGAGGACAATGAGCAGTTCTTC CASRPEDNEQFF
. TRBD2 TRBJ2-7 TRBV9 TGTGCCAGCAGCCCGGGACTAGCGGGGCGATTTAGCTACGAGCAGTACTTC CASSPGLAGRFSYEQYF
once . TRBJ2-7 TRBV4-1 TGCGCCAGCAGCCAAGTAGCCGAACGGGATTACGAGCAGTACTTC CASSQVAERDYEQYF
. . TRBJ2-1 TRBV24-1 TGTGCCACCAGTGTATCGGGGTGGGTTGATGAGCAGTTCTTC CATSVSGWVDEQFF
. . TRBJ2-2 TRBV5-1 TGCGCCAGCAGCTTTGGGGCTCCTGCGACCGGGGAGCTGTTTTTT CASSFGAPATGELFF
. . TRBJ1-1 TRBV5-6 TGTGCCAGCAGCGTCGTGGGGAGGGAGACTGAAGCTTTCTTT CASSVVGRETEAFF
. TRBD1 TRBJ2-1 TRBV11-2 TGTGCCAGCAGCCCACAGGGGCGTGTGCAGTTCTTC CASSPQGRVQFF
once . TRBJ1-4 TRBV25-1 TGTGCCAGCAGTGGCAGGGTGGGTGTTAATGAAAAACTGTTTTTT CASSGRVGVNEKLFF
. TRBD2 TRBJ2-7 TRBV6-5 TGTGCCAGCAGTACCGGGGGGAGTGGCGAGCAGTACTTC CASSTGGSGEQYF
. . TRBJ1-1 TRBV7-9 TGTGCCAGTAACTTCGGGGGGAACACTGAAGCTTTCTTT CASNFGGNTEAFF
. TRBD1 TRBJ1-2 TRBV27 TGTGCCAGCAGGCCCGGGACAGGGTCCATCTATGGCTACACCTTC CASRPGTGSIYGYTF
. . TRBJ2-3 TRBV7-3 TGTGCCAGCAGCTTGAAGGCAGGGCTAGGAACAGATACGCAGTATTTT CASSLKAGLGTDTQYF
. . TRBJ2-7 TRBV4-2 TGTGCCAGCAGCCAAGATCTCCGGAACATCGGGGGGCGTTACGAGCAGTACTTC CASSQDLRNIGGRYEQYF
. TRBD1 TRBJ1-4 TRBV6-5 TGTGCCACCTCCGACAGGGGGCGGGGTAATGAAAAACTGTTTTTT CATSDRGRGNEKLFF
. TRBD1 TRBJ2-7 TRBV7-2 TGTGCCAGCAGCGACCGGGACAGGGTTTCCTACGAGCAGTACTTC CASSDRDRVSYEQYF
. . TRBJ2-7 TRBV6-1 TGTGCCAGCAGTGAGGGTGGGGCCAGGTACGAGCAGTACTTC CASSEGGARYEQYF
. . TRBJ1-4 TRBV4-1 TGCGCCAGCAGCGCCCGGCGGCAGGACAGTGGTGAAAAACTGTTTTTT CASSARRQDSGEKLFF
. TRBD1 TRBJ2-7 TRBV4-1 TGCGCCAGCAGCTTCAGACAGGGGGGTTCCTACGAGCAGTACTTC CASSFRQGGSYEQYF
. . TRBJ1-4 TRBV15 TGTGCCACGATGGGTTCGGGTGAAAAACTGTTTTTT CATMGSGEKLFF
. TRBD1 TRBJ1-6 TRBV29-1 TGCAGCGTTGGGGACAGGGGAAATTCACCCCTCCACTTT CSVGDRGNSPLHF
once . TRBJ1-1 TRBV5-1 TGCGCCAGCAGCTTGGAACTTTCGAACACTGAAGCTTTCTTT CASSLELSNTEAFF
. TRBD2 TRBJ2-3 TRBV5-1 TGCGCCAGCAGATCCGGACTAGCGGGGGGGCAAGATACGCAGTATTTT CASRSGLAGGQDTQYF
. TRBD1 TRBJ1-2 TRBV28 TGTGCCAGCAGTCCGTCGGGACAGTTCTATGGCTACACCTTC CASSPSGQFYGYTF
. . TRBJ1-1 TRBV15 TGTGCCACCAGCAGCCCCCCGGGACATGTGAACACTGAAGCTTTCTTT CATSSPPGHVNTEAFF
. TRBD2 TRBJ2-5 TRBV20-1 TGCAGTGCTAGTAGAATTCGGGTTGGGCTAGCGGGGGCAGAGACCCAGTACTTC CSASRIRVGLAGAETQYF
. TRBD1 TRBJ2-5 TRBV13 TGTGCCAGCAGCTTAGGAAAGGGGGCCTCTCACTTTGGGACCCAGTACTTC CASSLGKGASHFGTQYF
. . TRBJ1-3 TRBV5-1 TGCGCCAGCAGCTCTGGACAACTCTCTGGAAACACCATATATTTT CASSSGQLSGNTIYF
. . TRBJ1-2 TRBV11-2 TGTGCCAGCAGCTTAGTAGCGGGGAGGAAGTCCTATGGCTACACCTTC CASSLVAGRKSYGYTF
. . TRBJ2-7 TRBV3-1/TRBV3-2 TGTGCCAGCAGCCAAAGGGGCCTCCTTTACGAGCAGTACTTC CASSQRGLLYEQYF
. TRBD2 TRBJ2-3 TRBV7-2 TGTGCCAGCAGCTTTCTAGCGGGGGGCACAGATACGCAGTATTTT CASSFLAGGTDTQYF
. . TRBJ1-1 TRBV11-2 TGTGCCAGCAGCTTAGATCGGGACACTGAAGCTTTCTTT CASSLDRDTEAFF
. TRBD1 TRBJ1-1 TRBV4-1 TGCGCCAGCAGCCCAGGGACCAGGGGGCTTGGAGAAGCTTTCTTT CASSPGTRGLGEAFF
. TRBD1 TRBJ1-1 TRBV11-2 TGTGCCAGCAGCGTTCACAGGGGCGGTGGCACTGAAGCTTTCTTT CASSVHRGGGTEAFF
once . TRBJ1-4 TRBV7-2 TGTGCCAGCAGCCCATTTGGGGCGGATTTCAATGAAAAACTGTTTTTT CASSPFGADFNEKLFF
. TRBD2 TRBJ2-5 TRBV5-4 TGTGCCAGCAGCCGGGCGGGAGGAGAGACCCAGTACTTC CASSRAGGETQYF
. . TRBJ2-7 TRBV6-2/TRBV6-3 TGTGCCAGCAGCCTCCCCGGCGGGGAAGAGCAGTACTTC CASSLPGGEEQYF
. TRBD1 TRBJ1-1 TRBV27 TGTGCCAGCAGTCCCGGACAGGGGATGTGGAACACTGAAGCTTTCTTT CASSPGQGMWNTEAFF
once . TRBJ2-2 TRBV7-9 TGTGCCAGCTTAGCTGGGACCGGGGAGCTGTTTTTT CASLAGTGELFF
. . TRBJ1-1 TRBV18 TGTGCCAGCTCACCACCGGGCAGGGGGAACACTGAAGCTTTCTTT CASSPPGRGNTEAFF
. TRBD1 TRBJ1-1 TRBV5-4 TGTGCCAGCAGCCCCGACAGGGCTGAGGGAGCTTTCTTT CASSPDRAEGAFF